The TCR beta chain described here comes from a study of blood T cell repertoires in COVID-19. Study-wide context: Some COVID-19 samples were acute and others convalescent; all came from the United States, Italy and Spain. PBMCs, B-cell-depleted T cells, or T cells were the source of the cDNA or gDNA that made up the material.

V lost 0 bases and J 0 bases, leaving 3 bases between the germline ends. CDR1 is LGHNA, CDR2 YSLEER, per germline. This CDR3 has 15 amino acids. Authors' methods: The authors estimated nucleated cell counts from reference gene primer amplification. Clones were sequenced by immunoSEQ multiplex PCR, and TCRdb holds only the in-frame ones, with some missing. D and trimming were read from the DNA, whereas the V and J calls and clone size are those reported in that table. The sample holds fewer than 90,000 clones, roughly 96% seen once. This sequence was found in a human donor with active COVID-19. The donor label of this sample is uncertain. Sequencing input: peripheral blood. The chain is built from TRBV4-3 and TRBJ2-6; D unresolved. The CDR3 DNA reads TGCGCCAGCAGCCAAGACTCCTCTGGGGCCAACGTCCTGACTTTC. It yields the protein CASSQDSSGANVLTF.